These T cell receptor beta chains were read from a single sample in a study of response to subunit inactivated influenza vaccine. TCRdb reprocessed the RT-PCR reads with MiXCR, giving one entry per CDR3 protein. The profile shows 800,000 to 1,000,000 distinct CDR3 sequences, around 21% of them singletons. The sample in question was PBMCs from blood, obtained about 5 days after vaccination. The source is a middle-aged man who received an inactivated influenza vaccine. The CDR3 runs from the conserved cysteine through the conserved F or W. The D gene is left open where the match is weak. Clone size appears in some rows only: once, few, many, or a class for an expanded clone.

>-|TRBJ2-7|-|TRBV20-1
TGCAGTGCTAGAGAGGTCCTGAGGGGCGAGCAGTACTTC
CSAREVLRGEQYF
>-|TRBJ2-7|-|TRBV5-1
TGCGCCAGCAGCAGGACAGCAGCCGGGACGCTTTCCTACGAGCAGTACTTC
CASSRTAAGTLSYEQYF
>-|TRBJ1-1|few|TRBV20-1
TGCAGTGCTAGAGAGGGCAGGGCCAACACTGAAGCTTTCTTT
CSAREGRANTEAFF
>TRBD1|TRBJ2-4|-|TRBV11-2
TGTGCCAGCAGCTTAGTTCAGGACAGGGTTCGGAACATTCAGTACTTC
CASSLVQDRVRNIQYF
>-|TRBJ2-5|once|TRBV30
TGTGCCTGGAGTGTGGGAGGAGGAGTAGAGACCCAGTACTTC
CAWSVGGGVETQYF
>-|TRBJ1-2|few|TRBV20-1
TGCAGTGCTAGGACAGAGACCTATGGCTACACCTTC
CSARTETYGYTF
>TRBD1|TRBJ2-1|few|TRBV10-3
TGTGCCACCAAAAGAGACAGGGTGGTGTACAATGAGCAGTTCTTC
CATKRDRVVYNEQFF
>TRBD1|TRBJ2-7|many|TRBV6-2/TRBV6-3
TGTGCCAGCACCGGGGACAGAGGGTACGAGCAGTACTTC
CASTGDRGYEQYF
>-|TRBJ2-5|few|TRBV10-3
TGTGCCATCAGTGAGCAGACAGTTGGCGAGACCCAGTACTTC
CAISEQTVGETQYF
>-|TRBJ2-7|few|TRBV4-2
TGTGCCAGCAGCCCAATCGAGAGGGCGGATGAGCAGTACTTC
CASSPIERADEQYF
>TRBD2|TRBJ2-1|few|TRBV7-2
TGTGCCAGCAGCCCTATGACTAGCGGGAGGGCCGGGAATGAGCAGTTCTTC
CASSPMTSGRAGNEQFF
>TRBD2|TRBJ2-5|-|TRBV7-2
TGTGCCAGCAGGGGAGTGCACGGGAGGGAGACCCAGTACTTC
CASRGVHGRETQYF
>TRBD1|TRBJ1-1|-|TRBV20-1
TGCAGTGCACCGGACAGGGGGGGCACTGAAGCTTTCTTT
CSAPDRGGTEAFF
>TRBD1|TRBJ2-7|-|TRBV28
TGTGCCAGCAGTTCTTCTCTGACAGGGAGCTACGAGCAGTACTTC
CASSSSLTGSYEQYF
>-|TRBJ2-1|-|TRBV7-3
TGTGCCAGCAGCTTAAATCCAGGGACGGGCTCCTACAATGAGCAGTTCTTC
CASSLNPGTGSYNEQFF
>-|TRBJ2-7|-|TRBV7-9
TGTGCCACCCTGGGCCCAAACGACCCCGCCTACGAGCAGTACTTC
CATLGPNDPAYEQYF
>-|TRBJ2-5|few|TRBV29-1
TGCAGCGTCGCGCGACTAGGCCAAGAGACCCAGTACTTC
CSVARLGQETQYF
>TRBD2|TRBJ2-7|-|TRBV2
TGTGCCAGCAGTGACTTGGCTAGCGGTTACGAGCAGTACTTC
CASSDLASGYEQYF
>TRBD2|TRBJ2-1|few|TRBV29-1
TGCAGCGTTGATGGCCTAGCGGGTTTAGGTGAGCAGTTCTTC
CSVDGLAGLGEQFF
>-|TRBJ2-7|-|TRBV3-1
TGTGCCAGCAGCTACGAGACAGGAGGTTACGAGCAGTACTTC
CASSYETGGYEQYF
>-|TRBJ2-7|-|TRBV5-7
TGTGCCAGCAGCCCGAGGGTGGGGAACGAGCAGTACTTC
CASSPRVGNEQYF
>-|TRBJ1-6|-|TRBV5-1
TGCGCCAGCAGCTTGGGACGGCGAGGCGCCTATAATTCACCCCTCCACTTT
CASSLGRRGAYNSPLHF
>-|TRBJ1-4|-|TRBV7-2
TGTGCCAGCAGCTTAGAACGTGAAAAACTGTTTTTT
CASSLEREKLFF
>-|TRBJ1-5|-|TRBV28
TGTGCCAGCAGTTTTAGCTCTTACGCGGGGAATCAGCCCCAGCATTTT
CASSFSSYAGNQPQHF
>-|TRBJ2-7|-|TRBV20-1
TGCAGTGCTAGAGCCGGCGTGTTCGAGCCCTACGAGCAGTACTTC
CSARAGVFEPYEQYF
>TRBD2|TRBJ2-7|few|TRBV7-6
TGTGCCAGCAGCTTAGGGGCGGGAGCCTACTACGAGCAGTACTTC
CASSLGAGAYYEQYF
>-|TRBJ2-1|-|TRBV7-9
TGTGCCAGCGGGATGGGACCCAACAATGAGCAGTTCTTC
CASGMGPNNEQFF
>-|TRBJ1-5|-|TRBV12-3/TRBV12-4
TGTGCCAGCAGTTCTGTTGGGGGGAGCGGCAATCAGCCCCAGCATTTT
CASSSVGGSGNQPQHF
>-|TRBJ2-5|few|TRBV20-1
TGCAGTGCTAGACCCAAGCGGGTCTGGGAGACCCAGTACTTC
CSARPKRVWETQYF
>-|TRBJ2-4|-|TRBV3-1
TGTGCCAGCAGCCAAGTCAGGGTTTCCAAAAACATTCAGTACTTC
CASSQVRVSKNIQYF
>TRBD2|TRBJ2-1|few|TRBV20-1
TGCAGTGCCGAAACCACTAGCGCCGTTTTCTACAATGAGCAGTTCTTC
CSAETTSAVFYNEQFF
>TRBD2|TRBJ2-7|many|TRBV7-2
TGTGCCAGCAGGGTGACTAGCGCCTCCTCCTACGAGCAGTACTTC
CASRVTSASSYEQYF
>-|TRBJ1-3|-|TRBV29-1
TGCAGCGTCAGAGAGGCGGATTTCTCTGGAAACACCATATATTTT
CSVREADFSGNTIYF
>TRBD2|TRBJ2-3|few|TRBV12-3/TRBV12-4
TGTGCCAGCAGTTTAGCGCGGCTAGCGGGGGTGGGCGATACGCAGTATTTT
CASSLARLAGVGDTQYF
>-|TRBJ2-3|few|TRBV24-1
TGTGCCACCAGTGATGTACCCCTACAGGGATCTGCAGATACGCAGTATTTT
CATSDVPLQGSADTQYF
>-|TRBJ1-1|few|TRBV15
TGTGCCACCAGCCCTTCGATGAGAGGGCTGAACACTGAAGCTTTCTTT
CATSPSMRGLNTEAFF
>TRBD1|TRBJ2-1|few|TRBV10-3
TGTGCCATCAGGAGCGGACAGGGGATCCTTAATGAGCAGTTCTTC
CAIRSGQGILNEQFF
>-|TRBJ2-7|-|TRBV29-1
TGCAGCGTTGTGGGGATTTCCTACGAGCAGTACTTC
CSVVGISYEQYF
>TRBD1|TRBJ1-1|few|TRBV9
TGTGCCAGCAGCGCCGGGACAGGGTTGGGCACTGAAGCTTTCTTT
CASSAGTGLGTEAFF
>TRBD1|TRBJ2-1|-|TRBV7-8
TGTGCCAGCCAGGGACAGAGCCTAACCAATGAGCAGTTCTTC
CASQGQSLTNEQFF
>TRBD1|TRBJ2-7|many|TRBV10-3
TGTGCCATCAGCGGGACAGGGTACTACGAGCAGTACTTC
CAISGTGYYEQYF
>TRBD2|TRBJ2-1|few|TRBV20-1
TGCAGTGCAATGGGACTAGCGTCTTCGAATGAGCAGTTCTTC
CSAMGLASSNEQFF